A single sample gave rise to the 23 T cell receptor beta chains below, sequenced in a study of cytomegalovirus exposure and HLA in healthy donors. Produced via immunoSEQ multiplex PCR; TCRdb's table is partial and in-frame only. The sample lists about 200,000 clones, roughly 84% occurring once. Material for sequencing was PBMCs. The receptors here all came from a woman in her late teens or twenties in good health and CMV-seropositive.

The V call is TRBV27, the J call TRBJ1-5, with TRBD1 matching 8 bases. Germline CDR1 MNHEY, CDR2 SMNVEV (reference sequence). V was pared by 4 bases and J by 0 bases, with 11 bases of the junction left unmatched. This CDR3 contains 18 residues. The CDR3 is CASSSSRDRRDSNQPQHF. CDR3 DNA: TGTGCCAGCAGTTCCTCCCGGGACAGGCGCGATAGCAATCAGCCCCAGCATTTT.

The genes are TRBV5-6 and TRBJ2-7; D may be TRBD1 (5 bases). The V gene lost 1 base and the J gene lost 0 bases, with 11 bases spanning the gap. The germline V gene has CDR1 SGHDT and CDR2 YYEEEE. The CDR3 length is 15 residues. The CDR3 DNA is TGTGCCAGCAGCTTGTTCCAGGGAAGCTCCTACGAGCAGTACTTC. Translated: CASSLFQGSSYEQYF.

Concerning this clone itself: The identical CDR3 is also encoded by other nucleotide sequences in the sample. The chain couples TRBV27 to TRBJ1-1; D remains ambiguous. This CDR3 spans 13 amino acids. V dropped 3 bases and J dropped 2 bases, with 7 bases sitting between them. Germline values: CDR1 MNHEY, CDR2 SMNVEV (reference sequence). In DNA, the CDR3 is TGTGCCAGCAGTTTGGTCAGAAACACTGAAGCTTTCTTT. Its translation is CASSLVRNTEAFF.

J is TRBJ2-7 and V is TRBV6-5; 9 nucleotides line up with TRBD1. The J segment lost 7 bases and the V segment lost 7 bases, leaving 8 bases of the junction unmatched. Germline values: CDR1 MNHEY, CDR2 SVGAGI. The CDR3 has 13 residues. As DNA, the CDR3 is TGTGCCAGCAAGCGACAGGGGGTGCGGGAGCAGTACTTC. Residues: CASKRQGVREQYF.

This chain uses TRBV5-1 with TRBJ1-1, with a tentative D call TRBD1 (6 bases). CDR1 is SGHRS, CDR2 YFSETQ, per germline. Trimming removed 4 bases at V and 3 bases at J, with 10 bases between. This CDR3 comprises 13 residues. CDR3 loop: CASSPDSYTEAFF. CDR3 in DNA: TGCGCCAGCAGCCCGGACAGCTACACTGAAGCTTTCTTT.

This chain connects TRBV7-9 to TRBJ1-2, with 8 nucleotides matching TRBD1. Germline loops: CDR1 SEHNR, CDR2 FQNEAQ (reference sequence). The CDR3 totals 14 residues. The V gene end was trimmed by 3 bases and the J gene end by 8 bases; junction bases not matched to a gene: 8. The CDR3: CASSFRQGNWGYTF. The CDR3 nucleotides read TGTGCCAGCAGCTTCCGACAGGGGAATTGGGGCTACACCTTC.

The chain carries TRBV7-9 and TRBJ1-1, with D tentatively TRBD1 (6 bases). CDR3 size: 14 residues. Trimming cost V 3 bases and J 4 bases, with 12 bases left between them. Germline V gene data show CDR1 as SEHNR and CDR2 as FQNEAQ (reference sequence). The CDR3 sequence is CASSFGGGATEAFF. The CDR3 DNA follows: TGTGCCAGCAGCTTTGGTGGGGGCGCCACTGAAGCTTTCTTT.

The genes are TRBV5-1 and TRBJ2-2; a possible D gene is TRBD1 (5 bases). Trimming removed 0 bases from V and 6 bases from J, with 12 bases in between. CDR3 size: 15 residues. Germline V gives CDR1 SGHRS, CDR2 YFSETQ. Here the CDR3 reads CASSLVSGPAGELFF. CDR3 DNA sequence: TGCGCCAGCAGCTTGGTTTCAGGGCCCGCCGGGGAGCTGTTTTTT.

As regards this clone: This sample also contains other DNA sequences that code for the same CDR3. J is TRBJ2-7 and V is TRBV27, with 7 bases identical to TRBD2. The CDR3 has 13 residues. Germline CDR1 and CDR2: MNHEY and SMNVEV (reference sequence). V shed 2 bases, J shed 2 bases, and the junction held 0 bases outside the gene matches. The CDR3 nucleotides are TGTGCCAGCAGTTTAGCGGGGGCCTACGAGCAGTACTTC. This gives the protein CASSLAGAYEQYF.

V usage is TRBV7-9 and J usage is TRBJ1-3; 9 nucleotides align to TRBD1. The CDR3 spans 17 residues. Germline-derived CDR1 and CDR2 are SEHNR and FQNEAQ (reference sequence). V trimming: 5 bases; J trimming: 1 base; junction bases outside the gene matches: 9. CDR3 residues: CASSSRTGTGSGNTIYF. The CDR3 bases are TGTGCCAGCAGCAGCCGAACCGGGACAGGGTCTGGAAACACCATATATTTT.

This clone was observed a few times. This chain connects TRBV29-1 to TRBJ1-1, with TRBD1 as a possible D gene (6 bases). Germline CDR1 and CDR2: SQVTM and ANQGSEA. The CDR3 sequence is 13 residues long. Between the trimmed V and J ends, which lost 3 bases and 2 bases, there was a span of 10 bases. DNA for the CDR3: TGCAGCGTTGACCACAGGGACAACACTGAAGCTTTCTTT. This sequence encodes CSVDHRDNTEAFF.

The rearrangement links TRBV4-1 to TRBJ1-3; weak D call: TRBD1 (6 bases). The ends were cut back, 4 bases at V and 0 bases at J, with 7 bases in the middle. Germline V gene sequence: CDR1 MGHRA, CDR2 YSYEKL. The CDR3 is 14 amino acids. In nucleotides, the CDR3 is TGCGCCAGCAGCCGGGACAACTCTGGAAACACCATATATTTT. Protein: CASSRDNSGNTIYF.

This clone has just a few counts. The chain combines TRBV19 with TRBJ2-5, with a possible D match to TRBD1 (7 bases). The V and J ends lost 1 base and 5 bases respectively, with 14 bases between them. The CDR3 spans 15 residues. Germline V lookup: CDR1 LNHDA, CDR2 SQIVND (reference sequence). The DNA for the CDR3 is TGTGCCAGTAGTATAGCGACAGGGAGGATGGAGACCCAGTACTTC. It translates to CASSIATGRMETQYF.

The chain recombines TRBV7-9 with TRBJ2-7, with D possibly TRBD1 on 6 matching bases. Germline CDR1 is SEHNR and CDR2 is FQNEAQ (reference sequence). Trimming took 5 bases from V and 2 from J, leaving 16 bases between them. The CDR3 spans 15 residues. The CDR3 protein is CASSPTGTTTYEQYF. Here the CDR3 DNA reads TGTGCCAGCAGCCCAACCGGGACAACAACCTACGAGCAGTACTTC.

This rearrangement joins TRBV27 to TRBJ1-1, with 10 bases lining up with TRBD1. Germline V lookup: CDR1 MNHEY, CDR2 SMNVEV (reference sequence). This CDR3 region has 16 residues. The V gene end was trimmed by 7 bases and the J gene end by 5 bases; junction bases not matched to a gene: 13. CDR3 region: CASTTRQGAESTEAFF. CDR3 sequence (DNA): TGTGCCAGCACCACGCGACAGGGGGCGGAGAGTACTGAAGCTTTCTTT.

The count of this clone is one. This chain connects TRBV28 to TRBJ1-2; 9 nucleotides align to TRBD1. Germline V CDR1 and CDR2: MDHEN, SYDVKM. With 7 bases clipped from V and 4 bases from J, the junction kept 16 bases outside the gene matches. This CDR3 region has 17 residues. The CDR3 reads CASTSGGQGITIYGYTF. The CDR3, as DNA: TGTGCCAGCACGTCCGGCGGACAGGGGATAACGATCTATGGCTACACCTTC.

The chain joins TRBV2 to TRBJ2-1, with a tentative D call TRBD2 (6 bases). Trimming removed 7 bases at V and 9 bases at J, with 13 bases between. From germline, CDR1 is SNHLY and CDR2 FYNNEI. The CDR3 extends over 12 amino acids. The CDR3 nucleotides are TGTGCCAGCAATCTAGCGAACTTTGAGCAGTTCTTC. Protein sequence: CASNLANFEQFF. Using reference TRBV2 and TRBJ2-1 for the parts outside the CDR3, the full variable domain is EPEVTQTPSHQVTQMGQEVILRCVPISNHLYFYWYRQILGQKVEFLVSFYNNEISEKSEIFDDQFSVERPDGSNFTLKIRSTKLEDSAMYFCASNLANFEQFFGPGTRLTVL.

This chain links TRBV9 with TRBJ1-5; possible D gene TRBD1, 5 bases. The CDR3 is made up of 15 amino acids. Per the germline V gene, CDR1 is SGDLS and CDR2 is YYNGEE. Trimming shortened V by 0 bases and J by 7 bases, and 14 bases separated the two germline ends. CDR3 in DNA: TGTGCCAGCAGCGTAGACCTTCGTCAGGGCCAGCCCCAGCATTTT. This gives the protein CASSVDLRQGQPQHF.

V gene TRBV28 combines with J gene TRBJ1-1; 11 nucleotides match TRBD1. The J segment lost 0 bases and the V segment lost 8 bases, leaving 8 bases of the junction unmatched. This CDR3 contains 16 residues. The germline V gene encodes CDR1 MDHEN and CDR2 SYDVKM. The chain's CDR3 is CASFEDRGLVNTEAFF. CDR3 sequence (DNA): TGTGCCAGCTTCGAGGACAGGGGGCTAGTGAACACTGAAGCTTTCTTT.

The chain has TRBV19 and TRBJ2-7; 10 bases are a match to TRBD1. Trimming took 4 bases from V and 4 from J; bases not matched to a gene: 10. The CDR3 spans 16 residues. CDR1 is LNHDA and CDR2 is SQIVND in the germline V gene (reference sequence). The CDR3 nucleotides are TGTGCCAGTAGTAAGGGGACAGGGGACCATTATTACGAGCAGTACTTC. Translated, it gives CASSKGTGDHYYEQYF.

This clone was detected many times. CDR3 coding DNA: TGTGCCAGACGGGACACAGTCCCTCCCTACGAGCAGTACTTC. This sequence encodes CARRDTVPPYEQYF. V is TRBV2 and J is TRBJ2-7; D is perhaps TRBD1 (6 bases). V was trimmed by 9 bases and J by 2 bases, leaving 17 bases between them. CDR1 SNHLY and CDR2 FYNNEI come from the germline V gene. This CDR3 is built from 14 residues. Filled out from reference TRBV2 and TRBJ2-7, the complete variable domain reads EPEVTQTPSHQVTQMGQEVILRCVPISNHLYFYWYRQILGQKVEFLVSFYNNEISEKSEIFDDQFSVERPDGSNFTLKIRSTKLEDSAMYFCARRDTVPPYEQYFGPGTRLTVT.

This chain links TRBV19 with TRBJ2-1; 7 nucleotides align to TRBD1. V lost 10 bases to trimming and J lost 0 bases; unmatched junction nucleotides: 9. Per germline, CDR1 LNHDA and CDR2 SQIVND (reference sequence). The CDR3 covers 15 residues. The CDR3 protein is CATTPGQHSYNEQFF. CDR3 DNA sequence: TGTGCCACAACCCCGGGACAGCACTCCTACAATGAGCAGTTCTTC.

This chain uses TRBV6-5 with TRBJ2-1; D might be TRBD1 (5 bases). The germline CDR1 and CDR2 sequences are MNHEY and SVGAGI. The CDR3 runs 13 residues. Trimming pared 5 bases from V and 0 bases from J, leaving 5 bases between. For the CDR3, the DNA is TGTGCCAGCAGTAGGGGCTCCTACAATGAGCAGTTCTTC. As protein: CASSRGSYNEQFF.